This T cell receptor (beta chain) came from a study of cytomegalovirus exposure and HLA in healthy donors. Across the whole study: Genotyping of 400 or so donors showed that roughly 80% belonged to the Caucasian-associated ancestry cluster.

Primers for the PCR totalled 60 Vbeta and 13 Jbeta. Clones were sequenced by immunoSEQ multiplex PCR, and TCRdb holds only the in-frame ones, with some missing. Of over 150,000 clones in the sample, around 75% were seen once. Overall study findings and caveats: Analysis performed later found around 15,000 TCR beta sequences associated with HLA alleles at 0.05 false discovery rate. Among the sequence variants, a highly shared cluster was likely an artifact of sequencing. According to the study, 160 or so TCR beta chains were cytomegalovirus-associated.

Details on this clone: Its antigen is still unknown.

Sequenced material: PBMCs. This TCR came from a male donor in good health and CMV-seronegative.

DNA for the CDR3: TGTGCCAGCAGCGTACAGGGTTGGACTGAAGCTTTCTTT. This gives the protein CASSVQGWTEAFF. The chain combines TRBV9 with TRBJ1-1, with a weak D call TRBD1 (5 bases). V lost 1 base, J lost 5 bases, and 9 bases lay in between. This CDR3 region has 13 residues. Germline V gene lookup returns CDR1 SGDLS and CDR2 YYNGEE.